The 22 T cell receptor beta chains presented below share a single source sample, sequenced in a study of T cells in Graves' hyperthyroidism and ophthalmopathy. TCR beta CDR3 regions were amplified from RNA transcripts. The TCR CDR3 first-round RT-PCR relied on the HTBI primer set. TCRdb ran MiXCR on the multiplex PCR reads and lists one entry per CDR3 protein. The sample carries fewer than 550,000 distinct CDR3 sequences, approximately 25% recorded once. Sequenced input: blood. These receptors came from a woman under 40 with Graves' ophthalmopathy.

This clonotype was seen repeatedly, ten times or more. The chain has TRBV2 and TRBJ2-7; 7 bases fit TRBD1. The CDR3 is 15 amino acids. Germline V lookup: CDR1 SNHLY, CDR2 FYNNEI. V was clipped by 6 bases and J by 6 bases; unmatched bases: 14. As DNA, the CDR3 is TGTGCCAGCAGAATGGGACCGACAGGGCCAGGCGAGCAGTACTTC. Its protein product is CASRMGPTGPGEQYF.

The sample holds many counts of this clonotype. The V and J genes are TRBV27 and TRBJ2-7; 7 bases are shared with TRBD2. The CDR3 has 13 amino acids. Germline V gene data show CDR1 as MNHEY and CDR2 as SMNVEV (reference sequence). Germline trimming cut 2 bases from V and 3 bases from J; bases unmatched to any gene: 1. In DNA form, the CDR3 reads TGTGCCAGCAGTTTAGCGGGGGTCTACGAGCAGTACTTC. This codes for CASSLAGVYEQYF.

The chain uses TRBV30 and TRBJ1-1; a weak D match, TRBD1 (6 bases). V lost 2 bases to trimming and J lost 8 bases, with 18 bases between them. Germline-derived CDR1 and CDR2 are GTSNPN and SVGIG (reference sequence). This CDR3 is built from 14 residues. CDR3 sequence (DNA): TGTGCCTGGAGTAGCCCGACAGGCCTCCTCGAAGCTTTCTTT. Translating it yields CAWSSPTGLLEAFF.

This clonotype has just a few counts. This chain connects TRBV7-9 to TRBJ1-2, with D tentatively TRBD1 (6 bases). The V end lost 1 base, the J end lost 2 bases, and 11 bases lay between the germline ends. The CDR3 runs 15 residues. Germline values: CDR1 SEHNR, CDR2 FQNEAQ (reference sequence). CDR3 loop: CASSLGDRPNYGYTF. As DNA, the CDR3 is TGTGCCAGCAGCTTAGGAGACAGGCCGAACTATGGCTACACCTTC.

This clonotype was observed at least ten times. The chain links TRBV4-2 to TRBJ2-7, with 10 bases that match TRBD1. Germline CDR1 reads LGHNA; CDR2 reads YNFKEQ. With V trimmed by 4 bases and J by 6 bases, 9 bases remained unmatched. The CDR3 contains 15 residues. CDR3 in amino acids: CASSPPGQGVGEQYF. The CDR3 DNA is TGTGCCAGCAGCCCTCCCGGACAGGGGGTTGGCGAGCAGTACTTC.

This clonotype was detected only a few times. The CDR3 DNA reads TGTGCCTGGAGTCAGGGGGAGGTAGTGTATTTT. Protein product: CAWSQGEVVYF. This rearrangement joins TRBV30 to TRBJ1-3; 7 bases align to TRBD1. Germline lookup yields CDR1 GTSNPN and CDR2 SVGIG (reference sequence). Losses at the gene ends were 2 bases for V and 16 bases for J; bases not matched to a gene: 8. The CDR3 contains 11 residues.

The sample holds many counts of this clonotype. The V call is TRBV12-3 or TRBV12-4, the J call TRBJ1-5, with TRBD1 identical over 9 bases. The J segment lost 2 bases and the V segment lost 5 bases, leaving 13 bases of the junction unmatched. The CDR3 runs to 18 residues. The DNA of the CDR3 is TGTGCCAGCAGTCCAGGACAGGGGATTTCTGATGGCAATCAGCCCCAGCATTTT. It yields the protein CASSPGQGISDGNQPQHF.

This clonotype was observed many times. The CDR3 coding sequence is TGTGCCAGCAGCCACGAGGACCGCTACGAGCAGTACTTC. Its protein is CASSHEDRYEQYF. This rearrangement joins TRBV14 to TRBJ2-7, with unresolved D. Germline loops: CDR1 SGHDN, CDR2 FVKESK. The CDR3 is 13 residues long. V gave up 3 bases and J gave up 3 bases, with 9 bases separating them.

This clonotype was detected ten times or more. The chain recombines TRBV2 with TRBJ1-2, with D tentatively TRBD1 (6 bases). Germline V CDR1 and CDR2: SNHLY, FYNNEI. The CDR3 has 13 residues. V shed 7 bases and J shed 6 bases, with 15 bases lying between them. For the CDR3, the DNA is TGTGCCAGCAAGTCGGGGGGCGCCGATGGCTACACCTTC. Encoded protein: CASKSGGADGYTF.

This clonotype came up many times. This sequence joins TRBV4-1 and TRBJ2-7; 7 bases align to TRBD1. CDR1 is MGHRA and CDR2 is YSYEKL in the germline V gene. The V and J ends lost 3 bases and 6 bases, in that order; junction bases with no gene match: 5. The CDR3 length is 13 residues. The CDR3 bases are TGCGCCAGCAGCCAGACAGGGATAGCCGAGCAGTACTTC. The encoded protein is CASSQTGIAEQYF.

This clonotype was seen only a few times. This chain links TRBV12-5 with TRBJ1-2; D is perhaps TRBD1 (5 bases). From germline, CDR1 is LGHNT and CDR2 FRNRAP. The CDR3 totals 16 residues. The V gene lost 0 bases and the J gene lost 0 bases, with 11 bases spanning the gap. In DNA form, the CDR3 reads TGTGCTAGTGGTTTGGTACTAGGGGCGGCTAACTATGGCTACACCTTC. Translated: CASGLVLGAANYGYTF. Complete variable domain (other parts from reference TRBV12-5 and TRBJ1-2): DARVTQTPRHKVTEMGQEVTMRCQPILGHNTVFWYRQTMMQGLELLAYFRNRAPLDDSGMPKDRFSAEMPDATLATLKIQPSEPRDSAVYFCASGLVLGAANYGYTFGSGTRLTVV.

This clonotype showed up just once. This chain uses TRBV12-3 or TRBV12-4 with TRBJ2-7, with TRBD2 matching over 14 bases. The V gene end was trimmed by 6 bases and the J gene end by 4 bases; junction bases not matched to a gene: 8. The CDR3 has 16 amino acids. The CDR3 loop reads CASSQGLAGARYEQYF. The CDR3 DNA reads as TGTGCCAGCAGCCAGGGACTAGCGGGAGCAAGGTACGAGCAGTACTTC.

In the case of this clonotype: One end of the junction varies from germline; a read error may be responsible. The CDR3 spells CATSRGGVNTEAFF. CDR3 bases: TGTGCCACTAGCAGAGGTGGAGTTAACACTGAAGCTTTCTTT. The chain couples TRBV15 to TRBJ1-1; D ambiguous. Germline CDR1 reads LNHNV; CDR2 reads YYDKDF (reference sequence). The CDR3 has 14 residues. The variable domain in full, with the rest retrieved from reference TRBV15 and TRBJ1-1, is DAMVIQNPRYQVTQFGKPVTLSCSQTLNHNVMYWYQQKSSQAPKLLFHYYDKDFNNEADTPDNFQSRRPNTSFCFLDIRSPGLGDTAMYLCATSRGGVNTEAFFGQGTRLTVV.

This clonotype occurred many times. The gene calls are TRBV28 and TRBJ2-2; 7 bases fit TRBD1. This CDR3 has 14 residues. Germline CDR1 is MDHEN and CDR2 is SYDVKM. V was pared by 3 bases and J by 5 bases, with 3 bases of the junction left unmatched. This chain's CDR3 is CASSLTGHTGELFF. CDR3 DNA sequence: TGTGCCAGCAGTTTGACAGGGCATACCGGGGAGCTGTTTTTT.

There are a few counts of this clonotype. The chain joins TRBV15 to TRBJ1-2; no reliable D call. V lost 4 bases, J lost 4 bases, and 13 bases lay in between. The CDR3 is 14 amino acids. The germline V gene has CDR1 LNHNV and CDR2 YYDKDF (reference sequence). The CDR3 region is CATSISHDVYGYTF. In DNA, the CDR3 is TGTGCCACCAGCATCAGCCATGACGTCTATGGCTACACCTTC.

This clonotype was counted at least ten times. The chain combines TRBV6-5 with TRBJ1-1; possibly TRBD1 for D (6 bases). The CDR3 has 15 amino acids. Germline lookup yields CDR1 MNHEY and CDR2 SVGAGI. Trimming pared 6 bases from V and 5 bases from J, leaving 19 bases between. CDR3: CASRTPAGEDTEAFF. The CDR3, as DNA: TGTGCCAGCAGGACCCCCGCAGGGGAGGATACTGAAGCTTTCTTT.

This clonotype was picked up many times. The CDR3 sequence: CASSPTAGQGGTGELFF. CDR3 DNA: TGTGCCAGCAGTCCCACGGCGGGACAGGGGGGAACCGGGGAGCTGTTTTTT. The chain links TRBV12-3 or TRBV12-4 to TRBJ2-2; 11 bases map to TRBD1. The CDR3 spans 17 residues. V lost 5 bases and J lost 5; bases outside the gene matches: 10.

Turning to this clonotype: The junction departs from germline at one end; a sequencing error may be responsible. This chain joins TRBV27 and TRBJ1-1; D gene uncertain. The CDR3 loop spans 14 amino acids. Germline loops: CDR1 MNHEY, CDR2 SMNVEV (reference sequence). DNA for the CDR3: TGTGTCAGCAGTTTATTTCACGCGAACACTGAAGCTTTCTTT. Translating gives CVSSLFHANTEAFF.

The rearrangement links TRBV20-1 to TRBJ1-1; 7 nucleotides line up with TRBD1. The CDR3 totals 15 residues. Per germline, CDR1 DFQATT and CDR2 SNEGSKA (reference sequence). V gave up 4 bases and J gave up 5 bases; unmatched junction bases: 13. This CDR3 is CSATKGAGVGTEAFF. DNA for the CDR3: TGCAGTGCTACCAAGGGGGCAGGGGTTGGGACTGAAGCTTTCTTT.

Ten or more counts support this clonotype. V is TRBV18 and J is TRBJ2-7, with 8 bases identical to TRBD2. Per the germline V gene, CDR1 is KGHSH and CDR2 is LQKENI. The CDR3 covers 15 residues. V shed 5 bases, J shed 5 bases, and the junction held 11 bases outside the gene matches. The CDR3 sequence: CASSSVAGQGDEQYF. In DNA, the CDR3 is TGTGCCAGCTCATCGGTAGCGGGGCAGGGCGACGAGCAGTACTTC.

This clonotype has just a few counts. The rearrangement links TRBV2 to TRBJ2-7; 8 bases match TRBD2. J lost 4 bases, V lost 3 bases, and 8 bases had no gene match. CDR3 length: 15 amino acids. CDR1 SNHLY and CDR2 FYNNEI come from the germline V gene. The chain's CDR3 is CASSDRSGGFYEQYF. As DNA, the CDR3 is TGTGCCAGCAGTGATCGGAGCGGGGGCTTTTACGAGCAGTACTTC.

This clonotype was counted between two and nine times. For the CDR3, the DNA is TGTGCCACCAGTGATCCTACACAGGGCAATCAGCCCCAGCATTTT. Its protein is CATSDPTQGNQPQHF. V and J are TRBV24-1 and TRBJ1-5; D perhaps matches TRBD1 (5 bases). Per germline, CDR1 KGHDR and CDR2 SFDVKD. The CDR3 loop spans 15 amino acids. V dropped 3 bases and J dropped 2 bases, with 10 bases sitting between them.